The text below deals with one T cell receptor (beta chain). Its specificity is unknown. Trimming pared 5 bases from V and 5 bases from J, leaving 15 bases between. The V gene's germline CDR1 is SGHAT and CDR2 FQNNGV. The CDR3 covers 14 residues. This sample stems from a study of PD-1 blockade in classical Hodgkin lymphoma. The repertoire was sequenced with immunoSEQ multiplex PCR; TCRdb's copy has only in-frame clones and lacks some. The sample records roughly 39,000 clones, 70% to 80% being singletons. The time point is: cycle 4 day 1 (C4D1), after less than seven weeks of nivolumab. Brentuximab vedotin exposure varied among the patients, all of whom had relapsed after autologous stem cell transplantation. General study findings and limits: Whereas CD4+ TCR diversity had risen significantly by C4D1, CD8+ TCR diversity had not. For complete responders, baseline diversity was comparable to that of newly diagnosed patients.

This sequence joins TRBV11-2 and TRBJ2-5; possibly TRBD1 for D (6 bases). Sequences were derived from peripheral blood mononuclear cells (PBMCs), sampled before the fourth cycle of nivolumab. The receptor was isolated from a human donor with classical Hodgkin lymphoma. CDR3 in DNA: TGTGCCAGCAGCCTCAGGGGCTACTCGGAGACCCAGTACTTC. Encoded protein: CASSLRGYSETQYF.